The T cell receptor beta chain under discussion was sequenced for a study of blood T cell repertoires in COVID-19. Across the whole study: Italy, Spain and the United States were the sources of the convalescent and acute COVID-19 samples. T cells, B-cell-depleted T cells, or PBMCs supplied cDNA or gDNA.

Per the original methods: Amplification of reference gene primers provided the estimated nucleated cell counts. Data came from immunoSEQ multiplex PCR; TCRdb stores just in-frame clones and leaves some out. That table gives V, J and clone size, and the DNA gave D and trimming. The sample has 200,000 to 250,000 clones; more than 70% are singletons. CDR3 length: 13 residues. Germline loops: CDR1 SQVTM, CDR2 ANQGSEA. V dropped 4 bases and J dropped 0 bases, with 10 bases sitting between them. The receptor was derived from a human donor in a cohort sampled during active COVID-19. V and J are TRBV29-1 and TRBJ2-7; tentative D call: TRBD2 (6 bases). Material for sequencing was peripheral blood. CDR3 coding DNA: TGCAGCGTTGGTCAGGGACTCTCCTACGAGCAGTACTTC. This gives the protein CSVGQGLSYEQYF.